The rows below give T cell receptor beta chains drawn from one sample of a study of shared clonotypes between healthy human individuals. TCRdb keeps only in-frame clones here, not all; method: immunoSEQ multiplex PCR. The sample consists of millions of clones, around 96% of them appearing once. Sequenced: naive CD8+ T cells sorted from blood. The receptors originated from a man aged 18 to 29 in good health. CDR3s include the opening cysteine and the closing phenylalanine or tryptophan. Fields, in order: J gene, CDR3 length, D gene, clone size, V gene, CDR3 DNA, CDR3 protein. D genes are given only for firm matches. Size is omitted from some rows. Given values are once, few, many or a class for expanded clones.

j_call: TRBJ1-2; cdr3_length: 14; d_call: NA; clone_size: NA; v_call: TRBV11-1; cdr3_nt: TGTGCCAGCAGCTTAGCGATGACAGACTATGGCTACACCTTC; cdr3_aa: CASSLAMTDYGYTF
j_call: TRBJ2-1; cdr3_length: 14; d_call: NA; clone_size: NA; v_call: TRBV7-2; cdr3_nt: TGTGCCAGCAGCTTACTCCAGGGGAGCCATGAGCAGTTCTTC; cdr3_aa: CASSLLQGSHEQFF
j_call: TRBJ1-1; cdr3_length: 13; d_call: TRBD1; clone_size: NA; v_call: TRBV29-1; cdr3_nt: TGCAGCGTTCAGACAGGGAGGAACACTGAAGCTTTCTTT; cdr3_aa: CSVQTGRNTEAFF
j_call: TRBJ1-5; cdr3_length: 11; d_call: NA; clone_size: NA; v_call: TRBV6-1; cdr3_nt: TGTGCCAGCAGTGACGGACAGCCCCAGCATTTT; cdr3_aa: CASSDGQPQHF
j_call: TRBJ1-3; cdr3_length: 18; d_call: TRBD1; clone_size: once; v_call: TRBV18; cdr3_nt: TGTGCCAGCTCACCACCTTTCGGACAGGGGGCTTATGGAAACACCATATATTTT; cdr3_aa: CASSPPFGQGAYGNTIYF
j_call: TRBJ2-7; cdr3_length: 13; d_call: NA; clone_size: NA; v_call: TRBV5-1; cdr3_nt: TGCGCCAGCAGCTTGTGGGCAGCGGAGGAGCAGTACTTC; cdr3_aa: CASSLWAAEEQYF
j_call: TRBJ1-1; cdr3_length: 14; d_call: NA; clone_size: NA; v_call: TRBV7-2; cdr3_nt: TGTGCCAGCAGCCGTTGGGGTTTTGACACTGAAGCTTTCTTT; cdr3_aa: CASSRWGFDTEAFF
j_call: TRBJ2-7; cdr3_length: 14; d_call: NA; clone_size: NA; v_call: TRBV7-2; cdr3_nt: TGTGCCAGCAGCTCCTACCCTGGGGGCGCAGAGCAGTACTTC; cdr3_aa: CASSSYPGGAEQYF
j_call: TRBJ2-7; cdr3_length: 13; d_call: NA; clone_size: NA; v_call: TRBV7-2; cdr3_nt: TGTGCCAGCAGCCCCCCGGTAAGCGTCGAGCAGTACTTC; cdr3_aa: CASSPPVSVEQYF
j_call: TRBJ2-1; cdr3_length: 13; d_call: NA; clone_size: NA; v_call: TRBV9; cdr3_nt: TGTGCCAGCAGCGAGGAGGGCCGGAGTGAGCAGTTCTTC; cdr3_aa: CASSEEGRSEQFF
j_call: TRBJ1-1; cdr3_length: 17; d_call: NA; clone_size: NA; v_call: TRBV5-1; cdr3_nt: TGCGCCAGCAGCCCTAAGAGGGTCGAGGGGTGGAACACTGAAGCTTTCTTT; cdr3_aa: CASSPKRVEGWNTEAFF
j_call: TRBJ2-7; cdr3_length: 14; d_call: TRBD2; clone_size: NA; v_call: TRBV5-6; cdr3_nt: TGTGCCAGCAGCTTAGGCGGGGGGCTATACGAGCAGTACTTC; cdr3_aa: CASSLGGGLYEQYF
j_call: TRBJ2-3; cdr3_length: 14; d_call: NA; clone_size: NA; v_call: TRBV9; cdr3_nt: TGTGCCAGCAGCACGCCCGGAGGCACAGATACGCAGTATTTT; cdr3_aa: CASSTPGGTDTQYF
j_call: TRBJ2-7; cdr3_length: 16; d_call: NA; clone_size: NA; v_call: TRBV18; cdr3_nt: TGTGCCAGCTCACCGGGACAACAATTATTTCTGGACGAGCAGTACTTC; cdr3_aa: CASSPGQQLFLDEQYF
j_call: TRBJ2-5; cdr3_length: 17; d_call: TRBD2; clone_size: NA; v_call: TRBV27; cdr3_nt: TGTGCCAGCAGTTTATGGGGAGCGGGGGGATTCCAAGAGACCCAGTACTTC; cdr3_aa: CASSLWGAGGFQETQYF
j_call: TRBJ1-2; cdr3_length: 17; d_call: TRBD1; clone_size: few; v_call: TRBV7-9; cdr3_nt: TGTGCCAGTGGTATCCCGGGACAGGGTGGCCTAATAGGTGGCTACACCTTC; cdr3_aa: CASGIPGQGGLIGGYTF
j_call: TRBJ2-3; cdr3_length: 15; d_call: NA; clone_size: NA; v_call: TRBV27; cdr3_nt: TGTGCCAGCAGTTTGACAGGACCTAGCACAGATACGCAGTATTTT; cdr3_aa: CASSLTGPSTDTQYF
j_call: TRBJ1-3; cdr3_length: 16; d_call: NA; clone_size: NA; v_call: TRBV4-1; cdr3_nt: TGCGCCAGCAGCCCTCGCGGGGGGCCGGGTGGAAACACCATATATTTT; cdr3_aa: CASSPRGGPGGNTIYF
j_call: TRBJ2-3; cdr3_length: 14; d_call: NA; clone_size: NA; v_call: TRBV13; cdr3_nt: TGTGCCAGCAGCTTAAGAGGCAGCACAGATACGCAGTATTTT; cdr3_aa: CASSLRGSTDTQYF
j_call: TRBJ1-5; cdr3_length: 13; d_call: NA; clone_size: NA; v_call: TRBV30; cdr3_nt: TGTGCCTGGAGTGAAACCCGCAATCAGCCCCAGCATTTT; cdr3_aa: CAWSETRNQPQHF
j_call: TRBJ1-1; cdr3_length: 15; d_call: NA; clone_size: NA; v_call: TRBV9; cdr3_nt: TGTGCCAGCAGCGTAGCAGCAGGGTGGGGCACTGAAGCTTTCTTT; cdr3_aa: CASSVAAGWGTEAFF
j_call: TRBJ1-2; cdr3_length: 15; d_call: NA; clone_size: NA; v_call: TRBV13; cdr3_nt: TGTGCCAGCAGCCAGAGAGGGCAGTCGGACTATGGCTACACCTTC; cdr3_aa: CASSQRGQSDYGYTF
j_call: TRBJ2-7; cdr3_length: 18; d_call: NA; clone_size: NA; v_call: TRBV5-1; cdr3_nt: TGCGCCAGCAGCTTGACAGGTATCTTGGAGGGCCCCTTGCTCCTTCAGTACTTC; cdr3_aa: CASSLTGILEGPLLLQYF
j_call: TRBJ2-7; cdr3_length: 15; d_call: TRBD2; clone_size: NA; v_call: TRBV27; cdr3_nt: TGTGCCAGCAGTTTGGGCGGGGGGTTCACCTACGAGCAGTACTTC; cdr3_aa: CASSLGGGFTYEQYF
j_call: TRBJ2-3; cdr3_length: 16; d_call: NA; clone_size: NA; v_call: TRBV4-1; cdr3_nt: TGCGCCAGCAGACTACACAGCGGGCTCAGCACAGATACGCAGTATTTT; cdr3_aa: CASRLHSGLSTDTQYF
j_call: TRBJ2-3; cdr3_length: 16; d_call: TRBD1; clone_size: NA; v_call: TRBV5-4; cdr3_nt: TGTGCCAGCAGCTGGTGGACAGGGTTAATCACAGATACGCAGTATTTT; cdr3_aa: CASSWWTGLITDTQYF
j_call: TRBJ2-1; cdr3_length: 16; d_call: TRBD1; clone_size: NA; v_call: TRBV18; cdr3_nt: TGTGCCAGCTCACCAGCCGGGACAGGCCCCTACAATGAGCAGTTCTTC; cdr3_aa: CASSPAGTGPYNEQFF
j_call: TRBJ2-1; cdr3_length: 16; d_call: NA; clone_size: NA; v_call: TRBV5-1; cdr3_nt: TGCGCCAGCAGCTTGGCCGGAGCGCCCGGGGGCAATGAGCAGTTCTTC; cdr3_aa: CASSLAGAPGGNEQFF
j_call: TRBJ2-7; cdr3_length: 16; d_call: NA; clone_size: NA; v_call: TRBV27; cdr3_nt: TGTGCCAGCAGCCCAAGCAGCGGGACAGCGGCCTACGAGCAGTACTTC; cdr3_aa: CASSPSSGTAAYEQYF
j_call: TRBJ2-7; cdr3_length: 15; d_call: TRBD2; clone_size: NA; v_call: TRBV11-2; cdr3_nt: TGTGCCAGCAGCTTATCTAGCGGGGGGTTCTACGAGCAGTACTTC; cdr3_aa: CASSLSSGGFYEQYF
j_call: TRBJ2-1; cdr3_length: 17; d_call: TRBD2; clone_size: NA; v_call: TRBV2; cdr3_nt: TGTGCCAGCAGTGATGCGACGGGAGGGCCCTCCTACAATGAGCAGTTCTTC; cdr3_aa: CASSDATGGPSYNEQFF
j_call: TRBJ2-3; cdr3_length: 15; d_call: TRBD1; clone_size: NA; v_call: TRBV5-6; cdr3_nt: TGTGCCAGCAGACCACAGGGGTCTAGCACAGATACGCAGTATTTT; cdr3_aa: CASRPQGSSTDTQYF
j_call: TRBJ2-1; cdr3_length: 14; d_call: NA; clone_size: NA; v_call: TRBV7-8; cdr3_nt: TGTGCCAGCAGCACCTATGGGAGTTTCAATGAGCAGTTCTTC; cdr3_aa: CASSTYGSFNEQFF
j_call: TRBJ1-5; cdr3_length: 14; d_call: NA; clone_size: NA; v_call: TRBV6-5; cdr3_nt: TGTGCCAGCAGTTACTCTGAGGGATATCAGCCCCAGCATTTT; cdr3_aa: CASSYSEGYQPQHF
j_call: TRBJ1-6; cdr3_length: 14; d_call: TRBD1; clone_size: NA; v_call: TRBV11-2; cdr3_nt: TGTGCCAGCAGCTTATTAGCAGGGGGCTCCCCCCTCCACTTT; cdr3_aa: CASSLLAGGSPLHF